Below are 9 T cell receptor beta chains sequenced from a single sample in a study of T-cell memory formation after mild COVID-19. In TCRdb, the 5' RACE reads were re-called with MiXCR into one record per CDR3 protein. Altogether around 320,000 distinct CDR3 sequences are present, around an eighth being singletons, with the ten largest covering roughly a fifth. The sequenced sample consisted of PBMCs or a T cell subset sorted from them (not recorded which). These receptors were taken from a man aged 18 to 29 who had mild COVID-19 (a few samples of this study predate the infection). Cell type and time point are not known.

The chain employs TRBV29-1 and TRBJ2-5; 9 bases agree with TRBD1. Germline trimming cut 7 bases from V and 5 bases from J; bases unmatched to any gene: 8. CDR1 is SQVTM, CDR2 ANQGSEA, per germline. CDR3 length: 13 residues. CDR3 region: CSAKDRGQETQYF. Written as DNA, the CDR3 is TGCAGCGCCAAGGACAGGGGCCAGGAGACCCAGTACTTC.

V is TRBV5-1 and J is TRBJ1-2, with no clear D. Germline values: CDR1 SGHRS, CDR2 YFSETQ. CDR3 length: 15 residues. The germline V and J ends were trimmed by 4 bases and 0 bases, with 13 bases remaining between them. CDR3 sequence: CASSDARGANYGYTF. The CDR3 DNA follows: TGCGCCAGCAGCGATGCTCGAGGAGCTAACTATGGCTACACCTTC.

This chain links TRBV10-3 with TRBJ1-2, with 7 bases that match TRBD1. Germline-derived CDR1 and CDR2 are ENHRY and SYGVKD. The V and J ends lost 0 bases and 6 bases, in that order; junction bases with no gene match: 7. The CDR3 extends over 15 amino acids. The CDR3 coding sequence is TGTGCCATCAGTGAGTCGACAGGGTCCCTTCATGGCTACACCTTC. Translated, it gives CAISESTGSLHGYTF.

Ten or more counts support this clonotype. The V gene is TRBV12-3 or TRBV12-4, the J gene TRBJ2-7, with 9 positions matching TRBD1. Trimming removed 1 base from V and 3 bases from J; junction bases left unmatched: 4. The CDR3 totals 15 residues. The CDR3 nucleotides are TGTGCCAGCAGTTTAGTGGGACAGGGCTTCTACGAGCAGTACTTC. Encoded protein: CASSLVGQGFYEQYF.

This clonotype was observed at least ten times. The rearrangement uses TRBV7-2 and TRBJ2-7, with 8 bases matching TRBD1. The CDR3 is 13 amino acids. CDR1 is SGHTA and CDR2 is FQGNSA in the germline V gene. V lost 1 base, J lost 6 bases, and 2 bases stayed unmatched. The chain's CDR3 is CASSLGTGGEQYV. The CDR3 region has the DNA TGTGCCAGCAGCTTAGGAACAGGGGGCGAGCAGTACGTC.

The CDR3 reads CASFPGAQWQDGYTF. CDR3 nucleotides: TGTGCCAGTTTCCCAGGGGCGCAGTGGCAGGATGGCTACACCTTC. V usage is TRBV12-3 or TRBV12-4 and J usage is TRBJ1-2, with a weak D call TRBD1 (6 bases). The CDR3 sequence is 15 residues long. V dropped 9 bases and J dropped 6 bases, with 23 bases sitting between them.

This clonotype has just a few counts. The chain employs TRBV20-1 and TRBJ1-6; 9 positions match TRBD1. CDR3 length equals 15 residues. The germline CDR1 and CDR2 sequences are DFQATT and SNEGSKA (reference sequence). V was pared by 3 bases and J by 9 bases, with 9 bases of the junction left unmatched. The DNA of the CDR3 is TGCAGTGCTAGGACAGGGGGAAGCGGACGTTCACCCCTCCACTTT. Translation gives CSARTGGSGRSPLHF.

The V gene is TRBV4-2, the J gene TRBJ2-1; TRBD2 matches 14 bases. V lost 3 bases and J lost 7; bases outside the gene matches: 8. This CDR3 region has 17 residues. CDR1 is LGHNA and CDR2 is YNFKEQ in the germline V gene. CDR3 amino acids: CASSQPTSGGVGNEQFF. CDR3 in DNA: TGTGCCAGCAGCCAGCCGACTAGCGGGGGGGTCGGGAATGAGCAGTTCTTC.

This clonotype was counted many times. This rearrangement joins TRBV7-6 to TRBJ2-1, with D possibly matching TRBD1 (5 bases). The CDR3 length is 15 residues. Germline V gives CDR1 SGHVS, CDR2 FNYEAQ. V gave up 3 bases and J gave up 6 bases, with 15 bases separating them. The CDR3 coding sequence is TGTGCCAGCAGCTTGGACGCAGGGCCGGCCAATGAGCAGTTCTTC. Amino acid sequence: CASSLDAGPANEQFF.